This passage covers 15 T cell receptor beta chains from one sample sequenced in a study of cytomegalovirus exposure and HLA in healthy donors. PCR used 60 Vbeta primers and 13 Jbeta primers. Produced via immunoSEQ multiplex PCR; TCRdb's table is partial and in-frame only. In the table there are about 140,000 clones, about four fifths of which are singletons. Sequencing used PBMCs. These receptor sequences come from a female donor in good health and CMV-seronegative.

The J gene is TRBJ2-1, the V gene TRBV15; TRBD1 might be the D (6 bases). Germline values: CDR1 LNHNV, CDR2 YYDKDF (reference sequence). The CDR3 has 13 residues. V lost 3 bases, J lost 10 bases, and 13 bases lay in between. CDR3 protein: CATSSYYRVEQFF. CDR3 coding DNA: TGTGCCACCAGCAGCTACTACAGGGTAGAGCAGTTCTTC.

This chain joins TRBV27 and TRBJ2-7; a weak D match, TRBD2 (6 bases). This CDR3 has 16 residues. Germline V gene lookup returns CDR1 MNHEY and CDR2 SMNVEV (reference sequence). V gave up 3 bases and J gave up 2 bases, with 17 bases separating them. The CDR3 is CASSFSTGASPYEQYF. The CDR3, as DNA: TGTGCCAGCAGTTTTTCCACGGGAGCTAGCCCCTACGAGCAGTACTTC.

For the CDR3, the DNA is TGTGCCAGCAGCTTCGACAGGGACAGAGCGGGAGGTGCCCAGTTCTTC. Translating it yields CASSFDRDRAGGAQFF. The gene calls are TRBV7-2 and TRBJ2-1; TRBD2 matches at 9 bases. The CDR3 runs 16 residues. V gave up 3 bases and J gave up 13 bases; unmatched junction bases: 16. Per germline, CDR1 SGHTA and CDR2 FQGNSA.

V gene TRBV27 combines with J gene TRBJ1-2; 8 nucleotides align to TRBD1. CDR3 size: 12 residues. The V segment lost 4 bases and the J segment 8 bases; nucleotides outside the gene matches: 3. Germline lookup yields CDR1 MNHEY and CDR2 SMNVEV (reference sequence). The CDR3 region has the DNA TGTGCCAGCAGTTCGACAGGGGTCGGCTACACCTTC. Translated: CASSSTGVGYTF.

The chain couples TRBV7-2 to TRBJ2-3; the D is unclear. The germline gives CDR1 SGHTA, CDR2 FQGNSA. Trimming shortened V by 3 bases and J by 4 bases, and 5 bases separated the two germline ends. The CDR3 runs to 12 residues. CDR3 DNA sequence: TGTGCCAGCAGCTTTTGGCCAGATACGCAGTATTTT. This translates into CASSFWPDTQYF.

Only one count was recorded for this clone. V is TRBV6-1 and J is TRBJ2-7, with D possibly TRBD1 on 6 matching bases. V was cut by 2 bases and J by 2 bases, with 13 bases left in between. Germline V lookup: CDR1 MNHNS, CDR2 SASEGT. This CDR3 comprises 15 residues. The CDR3 DNA follows: TGTGCCAGCAGTGAAACGGCCAGGGGAACCTACGAGCAGTACTTC. Amino acid sequence: CASSETARGTYEQYF.

This clone was seen only a few times. This chain links TRBV5-1 with TRBJ2-2; perhaps TRBD1 as D (5 bases). Between the trimmed V and J ends, which lost 4 bases and 1 base, there was a span of 17 bases. CDR1 is SGHRS, CDR2 YFSETQ, per germline. This CDR3 contains 17 residues. CDR3 region: CASSLPRQIKNTGELFF. The CDR3 region has the DNA TGCGCCAGCAGCCTACCCCGACAGATTAAGAACACCGGGGAGCTGTTTTTT.

J is TRBJ2-3 and V is TRBV7-3; D might be TRBD2 (6 bases). The germline V gene has CDR1 SGHTA and CDR2 FQGTGA. The CDR3 loop spans 15 amino acids. V was trimmed by 2 bases and J by 0 bases, leaving 9 bases between them. The CDR3 DNA sequence: TGTGCCAGCAGCTTAGAGGGGACTAGCACAGATACGCAGTATTTT. Protein sequence: CASSLEGTSTDTQYF.

The chain has TRBV9 and TRBJ1-1; a possible D gene is TRBD1 (5 bases). V was trimmed by 3 bases and J by 3 bases, leaving 12 bases between them. CDR1 SGDLS and CDR2 YYNGEE come from the germline V gene. This CDR3 comprises 14 residues. The CDR3 sequence: CASSAGGIDTEAFF. The CDR3 coding sequence is TGTGCCAGCAGCGCGGGGGGGATTGACACTGAAGCTTTCTTT.

The chain employs TRBV5-1 and TRBJ2-5; 10 nucleotides line up with TRBD2. The trim removed 3 bases at V and 1 base at J, leaving 0 bases unmatched. CDR3 size: 14 residues. CDR1 SGHRS and CDR2 YFSETQ come from the germline V gene. The CDR3 DNA is TGCGCCAGCAGCTCTAGCGGGAGCCAAGAGACCCAGTACTTC. Amino acid sequence: CASSSSGSQETQYF. The full variable domain, in which reference TRBV5-1 and TRBJ2-5 provide the parts outside the CDR3, is KAGVTQTPRYLIKTRGQQVTLSCSPISGHRSVSWYQQTPGQGLQFLFEYFSETQRNKGNFPGRFSGRQFSNSRSEMNVSTLELGDSALYLCASSSSGSQETQYFGPGTRLLVL.

This clone occurred once. The chain has TRBV13 and TRBJ1-3; D not certain. There are 16 residues in the CDR3. V lost 1 base and J 0 bases, leaving 10 bases between the germline ends. Germline CDR1 reads PRHDT; CDR2 reads FYEKMQ (reference sequence). In nucleotides, the CDR3 is TGTGCCAGCAGCTTAGTGGTGCGGTACTCTGGAAACACCATATATTTT. This translates into CASSLVVRYSGNTIYF. Supplemented by reference TRBV13 and TRBJ1-3, the full variable domain reads AAGVIQSPRHLIKEKRETATLKCYPIPRHDTVYWYQQGPGQDPQFLISFYEKMQSDKGSIPDRFSAQQFSDYHSELNMSSLELGDSALYFCASSLVVRYSGNTIYFGEGSWLTVV.

The chain is built from TRBV9 and TRBJ2-7; D uncertain. Germline V lookup: CDR1 SGDLS, CDR2 YYNGEE. CDR3 size: 12 residues. The V and J ends lost 1 base and 5 bases respectively, with 7 bases between them. The chain's CDR3 is CASSVRRNEQYF. DNA of the CDR3: TGTGCCAGCAGCGTACGGAGAAACGAGCAGTACTTC.

The chain combines TRBV5-1 with TRBJ2-2; 9 bases match TRBD1. CDR3 length: 15 amino acids. Germline CDR1 SGHRS, CDR2 YFSETQ. The trim removed 6 bases at V and 0 bases at J, leaving 3 bases unmatched. Written as DNA, the CDR3 is TGCGCCAGCACACGACAGGGGGCGAACACCGGGGAGCTGTTTTTT. Protein product: CASTRQGANTGELFF.

This clone has only a few counts. The J gene is TRBJ2-2, the V gene TRBV6-6; 9 bases agree with TRBD2. Germline CDR1 reads MNHNY; CDR2 reads SVGAGI (reference sequence). The CDR3 runs 15 residues. With 4 bases clipped from V and 7 bases from J, the junction kept 7 bases outside the gene matches. CDR3 in amino acids: CASSSAGLALGELFF. The CDR3 DNA follows: TGTGCCAGCAGTTCCGCGGGACTAGCACTCGGGGAGCTGTTTTTT.

The chain combines TRBV5-1 with TRBJ2-3, with TRBD1 matching 7 bases. There are 16 residues in the CDR3. Trimming at V came to 3 bases and at J to 3 bases, leaving 10 bases not matched to a gene. Germline CDR1 reads SGHRS; CDR2 reads YFSETQ. This chain's CDR3 is CASSYRQGGGTDTQYF. The CDR3 DNA sequence: TGCGCCAGCAGCTACCGACAGGGTGGCGGAACAGATACGCAGTATTTT.